The 6 T cell receptor beta chains in this list originate from one sample, sequenced in a study of cytomegalovirus exposure and HLA in healthy donors. The PCR was carried out with 60 Vbeta primers and 13 Jbeta primers. Clones were sequenced by immunoSEQ multiplex PCR, and TCRdb holds only the in-frame ones, with some missing. The repertoire has 100,000 to 150,000 clones, about 80% of them found once; the top ten carry around 8.5%. Material for sequencing was PBMCs. The source of these receptors is a woman between 45 and 60 years old in good health and CMV-seropositive.

The J gene is TRBJ1-1, the V gene TRBV6-1, with D possibly being TRBD1 (6 bases). V was shortened by 9 bases and J by 0 bases, with 11 bases between the two germline ends. Germline V gives CDR1 MNHNS, CDR2 SASEGT. The CDR3 has 13 residues. The CDR3 nucleotides read TGTGCCAGTGGACAGTGGATGAACACTGAAGCTTTCTTT. It codes for CASGQWMNTEAFF.

This clone has only a few counts. This chain connects TRBV4-2 to TRBJ2-3; a possible D gene is TRBD2 (5 bases). CDR3 length: 15 amino acids. Germline CDR1 LGHNA, CDR2 YNFKEQ. V was cut by 5 bases and J by 0 bases, with 12 bases left in between. CDR3 coding DNA: TGTGCCAGCAGCGCACAGCGGAGTAGCACAGATACGCAGTATTTT. It codes for CASSAQRSSTDTQYF.

The V and J genes are TRBV7-6 and TRBJ2-1, with TRBD2 identical over 16 bases. The CDR3 spans 20 residues. With V trimmed by 4 bases and J by 2 bases, 11 bases remained unmatched. Germline lookup yields CDR1 SGHVS and CDR2 FNYEAQ. In nucleotides, the CDR3 is TGTGCCAGCAGCTCGACACTCGGGACTAGCGGGAGGGCCCCCTACAATGAGCAGTTCTTC. It is translated as CASSSTLGTSGRAPYNEQFF.

The CDR3 DNA follows: TGCGCCAGCAGCTTGGCGGGCACAGGCGCTGGAAACACCATATATTTT. Residues: CASSLAGTGAGNTIYF. The J gene is TRBJ1-3, the V gene TRBV5-1, with a weak D call TRBD1 (5 bases). The CDR3 is made up of 16 amino acids. Deletions cut 0 bases from V and 2 bases from J, with 12 bases between. Germline V lookup: CDR1 SGHRS, CDR2 YFSETQ.

The chain uses TRBV7-9 and TRBJ1-5; 12 positions agree with TRBD1. After removal of 5 bases from V and 4 bases from J, the junction contained 3 bases not matched to a gene. The germline CDR1 and CDR2 sequences are SEHNR and FQNEAQ (reference sequence). The length of the CDR3 is 15 residues. The CDR3 DNA reads TGTGCCAGCAGCCCGGGACAGGGGGCGAATCAGCCCCAGCATTTT. Its translation is CASSPGQGANQPQHF.

The chain couples TRBV7-9 to TRBJ2-7; no reliable D call. Deletions cut 5 bases from V and 2 bases from J, with 13 bases between. Germline CDR1 reads SEHNR; CDR2 reads FQNEAQ (reference sequence). The CDR3 is 14 residues long. The CDR3 coding sequence is TGTGCCAGCAGCCGTATGACATCCCCCTACGAGCAGTACTTC. It yields the protein CASSRMTSPYEQYF.